The TCR beta chain under discussion was sequenced for a study of CD8 T cells in ankylosing spondylitis. Study-level points and caveats: Reactive arthritis synovial fluid and blood previously showed some of these motif variants. From matched ankylosing spondylitis synovial fluid, disease-linked clones were reportedly recovered at significantly enriched levels. CD8+ by phenotype, disease-linked clones were relatively rare in peripheral blood. Ankylosing spondylitis blood appeared to carry a characteristic TCR beta motif of roughly eight highly homologous variants.

Quantitative 5'-RACE was performed with molecular barcodes, and it yielded the TCR beta libraries. One entry per CDR3 protein, called by TCRdb with MiXCR from the 5' RACE reads. The profile shows a few hundred thousand distinct CDR3 sequences, 20% to 25% of them singletons. The CDR3 runs to 14 residues. Losses at the gene ends were 7 bases for V and 2 bases for J; bases not matched to a gene: 7. Germline CDR1 reads SEHNR; CDR2 reads FQNEAQ (reference sequence). This clonotype appeared a few times. Its specificity is unknown. The receptor comes from a male donor with ankylosing spondylitis. Sequenced: blood, either unsorted or a sorted T cell fraction (not recorded which). The chain links TRBV7-9 to TRBJ1-2; 7 bases align to TRBD1. The CDR3 spells CASTSGQPNYGYTF. The CDR3 DNA reads as TGTGCCAGCACCTCGGGACAGCCAAACTATGGCTACACCTTC.